This T cell receptor (beta chain) is from a study of early T cells in non-severe SARS-CoV-2 infection. About the research overall: Investigators sequenced bulk RNA drawn from unsorted whole blood, and chains remained unpaired. Study-level points and caveats: VDJdb matching favored anti-spike CD8 responses, missing private and CD4 specificities.

Comment on this clonotype: The target antigen is unknown.

Molecules of cDNA were individually given unique molecular identifiers that were attached to them. One entry per CDR3 protein results from TCRdb running MiXCR on the 5' RACE reads. There are about 61,000 distinct CDR3 sequences in the sample; approximately 9.3% occur only once, and less than 1.5% lies in the top ten. V gave up 6 bases and J gave up 5 bases, with 23 bases separating them. CDR1 and CDR2 (germline): LNHDA, SQIVND (reference sequence). This CDR3 spans 17 amino acids. Sequencing was performed on whole blood. This receptor was identified in an adult who was a healthcare worker with PCR-confirmed SARS-CoV-2 infection or an uninfected control (not recorded which). The chain couples TRBV19 to TRBJ2-4; D may be TRBD2 (5 bases). CDR3 in DNA: TGTGCCAGTAGCTTCCCCCCGCCGAAATTCGGGGAAAACATTCAGTACTTC. Amino acid sequence: CASSFPPPKFGENIQYF.